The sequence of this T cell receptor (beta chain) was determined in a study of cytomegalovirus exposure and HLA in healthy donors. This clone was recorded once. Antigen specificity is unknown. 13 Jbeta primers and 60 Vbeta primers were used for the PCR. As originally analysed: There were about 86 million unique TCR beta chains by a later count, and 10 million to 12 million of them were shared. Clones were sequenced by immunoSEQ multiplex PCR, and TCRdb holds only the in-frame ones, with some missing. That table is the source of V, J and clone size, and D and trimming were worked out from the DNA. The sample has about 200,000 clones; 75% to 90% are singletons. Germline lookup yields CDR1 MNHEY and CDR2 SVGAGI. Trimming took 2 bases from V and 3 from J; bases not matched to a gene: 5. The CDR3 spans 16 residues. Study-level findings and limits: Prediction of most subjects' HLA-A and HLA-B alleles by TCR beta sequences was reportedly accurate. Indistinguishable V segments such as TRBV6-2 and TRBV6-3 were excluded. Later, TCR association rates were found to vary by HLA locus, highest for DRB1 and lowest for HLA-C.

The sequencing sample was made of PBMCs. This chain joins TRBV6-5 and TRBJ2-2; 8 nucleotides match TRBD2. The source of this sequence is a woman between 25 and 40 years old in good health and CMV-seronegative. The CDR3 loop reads CASSYNLAGYTGELFF. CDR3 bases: TGTGCCAGCAGTTACAACCTAGCGGGCTACACCGGGGAGCTGTTTTTT.